The 23 T cell receptor beta chains given below trace back to one sample, sequenced in a study of Graves' ophthalmopathy and Graves' hyperthyroidism. As the template, RNA transcripts were used to amplify TCR beta CDR3 regions. In the first round, RT-PCR was carried out with HTBI primers, and a multiplex PCR formed the second round. TCRdb analysed the multiplex PCR reads with MiXCR anew, one entry per CDR3 protein. The sample gives about 600,000 distinct CDR3 sequences, roughly 39% of which show up once; approximately 4.1% is in the top ten. The sample comprised peripheral blood or thyroid tissue (not recorded which). These receptors originate from an adult man with Graves' hyperthyroidism.

This chain joins TRBV20-1 and TRBJ2-5; 7 bases line up with TRBD1. V shed 7 bases, J shed 8 bases, and the junction held 7 bases outside the gene matches. CDR1 and CDR2 from the germline V gene are DFQATT and SNEGSKA (reference sequence). CDR3 length: 11 residues. CDR3 sequence reads: CSVQTGSTQYF. As DNA, the CDR3 is TGCAGTGTTCAGACAGGGAGTACCCAGTACTTC.

V gene TRBV30 combines with J gene TRBJ1-6; no definite D call. Germline CDR1 reads GTSNPN; CDR2 reads SVGIG (reference sequence). The CDR3 runs to 17 residues. Trimming stripped 2 bases from V and 7 bases from J, with 21 bases between. The CDR3 loop reads CAWSPSGVLHGNSPLHF. In DNA, the CDR3 is TGTGCCTGGAGTCCATCCGGAGTCCTTCACGGCAATTCACCCCTCCACTTT. Using reference TRBV30 and TRBJ1-6 for the parts outside the CDR3, the full variable domain is SQTIHQWPATLVQPVGSPLSLECTVEGTSNPNLYWYRQAAGRGLQLLFYSVGIGQISSEVPQNLSASRPQDRQFILSSKKLLLSDSGFYLCAWSPSGVLHGNSPLHFGNGTRLTVT.

This clonotype came up a few times. The V gene is TRBV10-2, the J gene TRBJ1-3, with 9 positions matching TRBD1. This CDR3 comprises 15 residues. Germline V gives CDR1 WSHSY, CDR2 SAAADI. V was pared by 6 bases and J by 4 bases, with 7 bases of the junction left unmatched. CDR3 nucleotide sequence: TGCGCCAGCAGCGCCGACAGGGGGTTAGGAAACACCATATATTTT. Translating it yields CASSADRGLGNTIYF.

This clonotype was counted between two and nine times. The V and J genes are TRBV6-2 or TRBV6-3 and TRBJ2-7; perhaps TRBD1 as D (6 bases). Per germline, CDR1 MNHEY and CDR2 SVGEGT. This CDR3 has 13 amino acids. The V gene lost 6 bases and the J gene lost 3 bases, with 12 bases spanning the gap. The CDR3 protein is CASSFTGYYEQYF. The CDR3 coding sequence is TGTGCCAGCAGCTTCACAGGGTACTACGAGCAGTACTTC.

This clonotype was detected ten times or more. The chain has TRBV6-5 and TRBJ1-4; D remains unclear. CDR3 length equals 12 residues. V lost 6 bases to trimming and J lost 5 bases, with 7 bases between them. Germline V lookup: CDR1 MNHEY, CDR2 SVGAGI. CDR3 protein: CASSSLNEKLFF. The DNA for the CDR3 is TGTGCCAGCAGCTCACTCAATGAAAAACTGTTTTTT.

The chain uses TRBV29-1 and TRBJ2-2; no clear D. The J call may be faulty, since TRBJ2-3 better matches the DNA end. Germline CDR1 and CDR2: SQVTM and ANQGSEA. There are 12 residues in the CDR3. The CDR3 is CSVVDFTDTQYF. The DNA for the CDR3 is TGCAGCGTTGTAGACTTCACAGATACGCAGTATTTT.

In its sample, this clonotype was seen many times. This chain uses TRBV5-8 with TRBJ2-7; TRBD1 aligns across 7 bases. The CDR3 contains 13 residues. CDR1 SGHTS and CDR2 YDEGEE come from the germline V gene. V lost 3 bases, J lost 7 bases, and 7 bases stayed unmatched. CDR3 sequence: CASSWGQTTEQYF. CDR3 in DNA: TGTGCCAGCAGCTGGGGACAGACAACGGAGCAGTACTTC.

Notes on this clonotype: Compared with germline, one end of the junction differs, possibly owing to a read error. The J gene is TRBJ2-3, the V gene TRBV7-6; the match to TRBD1 covers 7 bases. Germline lookup yields CDR1 SGHVS and CDR2 FNYEAQ. CDR3 length: 15 amino acids. CDR3 coding DNA: TGCGCCAGCAGCTTGGACAGGCACCCCACAGATACGCAGTATTTT. Amino acids: CASSLDRHPTDTQYF.

The rearrangement uses TRBV2 and TRBJ1-2; a possible D gene is TRBD1 (5 bases). The CDR3 sequence is 13 residues long. Germline V gene lookup returns CDR1 SNHLY and CDR2 FYNNEI. V was trimmed by 5 bases and J by 8 bases, leaving 15 bases between them. The CDR3 is CASSLYLGDGYTF. Written as DNA, the CDR3 is TGTGCCAGCAGTTTATATTTGGGGGACGGCTACACCTTC.

Concerning this clonotype: A clone one base away is much larger, so this may be a read error. Since the CDR3 does not end with the conserved phenylalanine or tryptophan, this likely comes from a read error. J is TRBJ2-5 and V is TRBV20-1; D remains ambiguous. The CDR3 runs to 13 residues. Trimming pared 6 bases from V and 2 bases from J, leaving 13 bases between. Germline values: CDR1 DFQATT, CDR2 SNEGSKA (reference sequence). In DNA, the CDR3 is TGCAGTGCAGATGACAAGATACAAGAGACCCAGTACTCC. Translating it yields CSADDKIQETQYS.

This sequence joins TRBV7-3 and TRBJ2-7, with TRBD1 matching over 8 bases. The DNA matches TRBJ2-1 better at its end, which makes the J call doubtful. The CDR3 runs to 14 residues. In germline, CDR1 is SGHTA, CDR2 FQGTGA. CDR3 coding DNA: TGTGCCAGCAGTCCAGGGGACAGGAACAATGAGCAGTTCTTC. Its translation: CASSPGDRNNEQFF.

This chain uses TRBV24-1 with TRBJ2-7, with 14 bases fitting TRBD2. Germline trimming cut 3 bases from V and 4 bases from J; bases unmatched to any gene: 7. The germline gives CDR1 KGHDR, CDR2 SFDVKD. CDR3 length: 17 residues. CDR3 protein: CATSDPTSGRAGYEQYF. CDR3 nucleotide sequence: TGTGCCACCAGTGATCCGACTAGCGGGAGGGCCGGGTACGAGCAGTACTTC.

This clonotype was found many times. The chain couples TRBV7-2 to TRBJ1-2, with a weak D call TRBD1 (5 bases). This CDR3 spans 15 amino acids. V gave up 0 bases and J gave up 3 bases, with 11 bases separating them. Germline V gene data show CDR1 as SGHTA and CDR2 as FQGNSA. The DNA of the CDR3 is TGTGCCAGCAGCTTAGCTGGGGGGTCGGACTATGGCTACACCTTC. This codes for CASSLAGGSDYGYTF.

This chain uses TRBV6-6 with TRBJ1-5, with 7 positions matching TRBD1. J was trimmed by 0 bases and V by 7 bases; bases with no gene match: 3. The CDR3 runs 14 residues. Germline values: CDR1 MNHNY, CDR2 SVGAGI (reference sequence). The CDR3 bases are TGTGCCAGCAAGCAGGGGGGTAGCAATCAGCCCCAGCATTTT. Amino acids: CASKQGGSNQPQHF.

The chain couples TRBV24-1 to TRBJ2-7; possible D gene TRBD2, 6 bases. Germline assignment: CDR1 KGHDR and CDR2 SFDVKD. CDR3 length: 14 residues. V lost 5 bases to trimming and J lost 3 bases, with 13 bases between them. This chain's CDR3 is CATSGAGSVYEQYF. DNA of the CDR3: TGTGCCACCAGTGGCGCGGGGTCGGTCTACGAGCAGTACTTC.

In its sample, this clonotype was seen many times. The V call is TRBV20-1, the J call TRBJ2-5; D not resolved. V was clipped by 0 bases and J by 2 bases, with 16 bases between them. This CDR3 region has 16 residues. Germline values: CDR1 DFQATT, CDR2 SNEGSKA (reference sequence). CDR3 in DNA: TGCAGTGCTAGAGATCACGTGCCAGGCGAACAAGAGACCCAGTACTTC. It yields the protein CSARDHVPGEQETQYF.

V usage is TRBV24-1 and J usage is TRBJ2-7, with D possibly TRBD2 on 6 matching bases. Trimming cost V 3 bases and J 0 bases, with 11 bases left between them. Germline CDR1 and CDR2: KGHDR and SFDVKD. The CDR3 has 15 amino acids. CDR3 sequence: CATSDTRDSSYEQYF. For the CDR3, the DNA is TGTGCCACCAGTGATACGCGGGATAGCTCCTACGAGCAGTACTTC.

This clonotype has a count of ten or more. This rearrangement joins TRBV6-5 to TRBJ1-1; weak D call: TRBD1 (6 bases). CDR3 length: 16 amino acids. The V end was cut by 2 bases, the J end by 2 bases, with 15 bases between. Germline-derived CDR1 and CDR2 are MNHEY and SVGAGI. CDR3 sequence: CASSYSLGQDNTEAFF. The CDR3 DNA is TGTGCCAGCAGTTACAGTCTGGGACAAGATAACACTGAAGCTTTCTTT.

The chain uses TRBV7-8 and TRBJ2-5; the match to TRBD2 covers 11 bases. The CDR3 is made up of 15 amino acids. J gave up 3 bases and V 5 bases, and 5 bases lay outside the gene matches. Germline CDR1 and CDR2: SGHVS and FQNEAQ. CDR3 nucleotide sequence: TGTGCCAGCAGCCCTAGCGGGGGGACCAAAGAGACCCAGTACTTC. This encodes CASSPSGGTKETQYF.

This clonotype was counted at least ten times. This sequence joins TRBV7-6 and TRBJ2-7; D may correspond to TRBD1 or TRBD2 (5 bases each). Trimming removed 4 bases at V and 7 bases at J, with 14 bases between. The V gene's germline CDR1 is SGHVS and CDR2 FNYEAQ. CDR3 length: 13 residues. Here the CDR3 reads CASSSAQEAEQYF. In DNA, the CDR3 is TGTGCCAGCAGCTCAGCACAGGAGGCTGAGCAGTACTTC.

A remark on this clonotype: A single base separates this from a much larger clone, so it may be a read error. The V call is TRBV12-3 or TRBV12-4, the J call TRBJ1-3; TRBD1 matches at 8 bases. The CDR3 is 14 amino acids. CDR3 coding DNA: TGTGCCGGGCGCAGGGGGCTTCGTGGAAACACCATGTATTTT. Residues: CAGRRGLRGNTMYF.

This clonotype was counted a few times. This chain joins TRBV19 and TRBJ1-5, with D perhaps matching TRBD1 (5 bases). The V end lost 7 bases, the J end lost 7 bases, and 14 bases lay between the germline ends. The CDR3 is 13 amino acids. Germline V gene lookup returns CDR1 LNHDA and CDR2 SQIVND (reference sequence). The CDR3 is CASMGTRSQPQHF. The CDR3 DNA reads as TGTGCCAGTATGGGGACCCGGTCACAGCCCCAGCATTTT.

This rearrangement joins TRBV7-8 to TRBJ2-7; TRBD2 matches at 14 bases. Germline CDR1 SGHVS, CDR2 FQNEAQ. The CDR3 has 18 amino acids. The junction had 16 bases not matched to a gene; V was cut back by 5 bases and J by 7 bases. The CDR3 is CASSPHPRLAGGPGEQYF. Written as DNA, the CDR3 is TGTGCCAGCAGCCCCCACCCTAGACTAGCGGGGGGGCCGGGTGAGCAGTACTTC.